This section outlines one T cell receptor (beta chain) sequence together with its context. These data come from a study of tumor-infiltrating lymphocytes in oesophageal squamous cell carcinoma. MiXCR, run by TCRdb on the PCR reads, gives a single entry per CDR3 protein. The sample lists some 16,000 distinct CDR3 sequences, 53% seen once, with roughly 20% in the top ten. This sequence was found in a male donor with esophageal squamous cell carcinoma. The sequencing sample was made of esophageal tumor tissue.

The CDR3 is CASSSDNYEQYF. CDR3 DNA sequence: TGTGCCAGCAGTTCGGACAACTACGAGCAGTACTTC. This sequence joins TRBV6-8 and TRBJ2-3, with D tentatively TRBD1 (5 bases). Gene TRBJ2-7 matches the end of the DNA better, so the J call may be wrong. The CDR3 loop spans 12 amino acids. CDR1 MNHGY and CDR2 SAAAGT come from the germline V gene.